Listed below are T cell receptor beta chains from one sample, sequenced in a study of cytomegalovirus exposure and HLA in healthy donors. Using immunoSEQ multiplex PCR, the repertoire was profiled, and TCRdb retains in-frame clones only, with some absent. The repertoire has about 190,000 clones, approximately 84% of them found once; the top ten carry approximately 3%. Sequencing was carried out using PBMCs. The receptors derive from a woman aged 18-29 years in good health and CMV-seropositive. Each CDR3 is given with its conserved first and last residue. The D gene is left open where the match is weak. Part of the rows lack a size; the others show once, few, many or a class for expanded clones.

clone size	J gene	V gene	D gene	CDR3 DNA	CDR3 protein
-	TRBJ1-5	TRBV19	TRBD1	TGTGCCAGTAATTCTCGACAGGGCTATCAGCCCCAGCATTTT	CASNSRQGYQPQHF
-	TRBJ2-5	TRBV14	-	TGTGCCAGCAGCCAAGTCGAAGAGACCCAGTACTTC	CASSQVEETQYF
-	TRBJ2-2	TRBV11-3	-	TGTGCCAGCAGCTTAGGAGGCACCCCCCCCGGGGAGCTGTTTTTT	CASSLGGTPPGELFF
-	TRBJ2-7	TRBV15	TRBD1	TGTGCCACCGCCGGGACAGGGAGGGACGAGCAGTACTTC	CATAGTGRDEQYF
once	TRBJ2-5	TRBV27	-	TGTGCCAGCAGAGCAGGGCTAGAGACCCAGTACTTC	CASRAGLETQYF
-	TRBJ1-6	TRBV6-5	-	TGTGCCAGCAGCCGAGGACACCTTAATTCACCCCTCCACTTT	CASSRGHLNSPLHF
-	TRBJ2-5	TRBV5-1	-	TGCGCCAGCAGCTTGGGGACTTTTGTTGTCGAGACCCAGTACTTC	CASSLGTFVVETQYF
once	TRBJ2-1	TRBV4-1	TRBD1	TGCGCCAGCAGCCAAGATCCAGGACAGGGGGACAATGAGCAGTTCTTC	CASSQDPGQGDNEQFF
-	TRBJ1-4	TRBV19	TRBD1	TGTGCCAGTAGTATAGTCAAGACAGGGGGCAATGAAAAACTGTTTTTT	CASSIVKTGGNEKLFF
once	TRBJ1-2	TRBV6-5	-	TGTGCCAGCAGTTACTCAGCCGAGGGCTATGGCTACACCTTC	CASSYSAEGYGYTF
once	TRBJ1-6	TRBV6-1	-	TGTGCCAGCAGTGAGAAAAGGAGAGAGGCTGGATCACCCCTCCACTTT	CASSEKRREAGSPLHF
-	TRBJ2-7	TRBV6-5	TRBD1	TGTGCCAGCAGCTCATCCGGGACAGATTCCTACGAGCAGTACTTC	CASSSSGTDSYEQYF
-	TRBJ2-3	TRBV7-9	TRBD1	TGTGCCAGCAGCGCCATACTGGACAGGCATTACACAGATACGCAGTATTTT	CASSAILDRHYTDTQYF
once	TRBJ2-7	TRBV25-1	-	TGTGCCAGCAGCCCTGAGGGGGGGGAGCAGTACTTC	CASSPEGGEQYF
-	TRBJ2-1	TRBV11-1	TRBD2	TGTGCCAGCAGCTTGCGTCCCGGCGGGGGGGACAATGAGCAGTTCTTC	CASSLRPGGGDNEQFF
once	TRBJ2-1	TRBV7-9	TRBD1	TGTGCCAGCAGCCCTAACAGGGGTTCCTACAATGAGCAGTTCTTC	CASSPNRGSYNEQFF
once	TRBJ1-4	TRBV2	-	TGTGCCAGCACTACCGAGGACTCTCTAGTGGAAAAACTGTTTTTT	CASTTEDSLVEKLFF
-	TRBJ2-3	TRBV5-8	-	TGTGCCAGCAGCTTTATATCGGCAGATACGCAGTATTTT	CASSFISADTQYF
-	TRBJ1-3	TRBV5-1	-	TGCGCCAGCAGCTTGAGAGGAGGTGGAGGCACCATATATTTT	CASSLRGGGGTIYF
-	TRBJ2-5	TRBV7-2	TRBD2	TGTGCCAGCAGCTTAGAAGGGACTAGCGGGGGGGCGGCAGAGACCCAGTACTTC	CASSLEGTSGGAAETQYF
few	TRBJ1-6	TRBV9	TRBD1	TGTGCCAGCAGCGTAGAAGCAGGGGGCACTTCACCCCTCCACTTT	CASSVEAGGTSPLHF
few	TRBJ1-5	TRBV10-3	TRBD1	TGTGCCATCAGGGGACAGCACAATCAGCCCCAGCATTTT	CAIRGQHNQPQHF
-	TRBJ1-4	TRBV7-2	-	TGTGCCAGCAGCTCCCAGGGATGGGAAAAACTGTTTTTT	CASSSQGWEKLFF
once	TRBJ2-2	TRBV7-3	TRBD1	TGTGCCAGCAGCCAGACAGGGGTTGCCGGGGAGCTGTTTTTT	CASSQTGVAGELFF
few	TRBJ1-2	TRBV6-6	-	TGTGCCAGCAGTTCAGCCATATCTAGTAACTATGGCTACACCTTC	CASSSAISSNYGYTF
few	TRBJ1-1	TRBV19	-	TGTGCCAGTACTCCACCGGGTTCCTTTGAAGCTTTCTTT	CASTPPGSFEAFF
few	TRBJ2-1	TRBV2	TRBD2	TGTGCCAGCAGGGGGGGACTAGGAACTAACAATGAGCAGTTCTTC	CASRGGLGTNNEQFF
-	TRBJ2-1	TRBV12-5	TRBD2	TGTGCTAGTCAAAGATGGGTAGCGGGGAACAATGAGCAGTTCTTC	CASQRWVAGNNEQFF
once	TRBJ1-5	TRBV4-1	-	TGCGCCAGCAGCCAACCAGGACAGAATCAGCCCCAGCATTTT	CASSQPGQNQPQHF
-	TRBJ2-6	TRBV14	TRBD1	TGTGCCAGCAGCCAAGATTCGGGACAGGGGCACTCTGGGGCCAACGTCCTGACTTTC	CASSQDSGQGHSGANVLTF
once	TRBJ2-6	TRBV14	TRBD1	TGTGCCAGCAGCCAACGGACAGGGGGGGCCAACGTCCTGACTTTC	CASSQRTGGANVLTF
-	TRBJ1-1	TRBV27	TRBD1	TGTGCCAGCAGTCGCAGGGGGGTCGCGATGAACACTGAAGCTTTCTTT	CASSRRGVAMNTEAFF
-	TRBJ1-1	TRBV7-9	-	TGTGCCAGCAGCTTAGCGGAAGGGAGCGCGGGGACTGAAGCTTTCTTT	CASSLAEGSAGTEAFF
-	TRBJ1-1	TRBV12-5	-	TGTGCTAGTGGTTTGTCAGTGAACACTGAAGCTTTCTTT	CASGLSVNTEAFF
-	TRBJ2-7	TRBV13	-	TGTGCCAGCACCCGCCTCAACTCGGACGAGCAGTACTTC	CASTRLNSDEQYF
-	TRBJ1-2	TRBV9	-	TGTGCCAGCAGCGTCCGCGTTGGCTATGGCTACACCTTC	CASSVRVGYGYTF
-	TRBJ1-6	TRBV5-6	-	TGTGCCAGCAGCTTGAGGGGGATCGCCTATAATTCACCCCTCCACTTT	CASSLRGIAYNSPLHF
-	TRBJ2-7	TRBV11-3	TRBD2	TGTGCCAGCAGCTTAGCTTCCGGACTAGGGAACGAGCAGTACTTC	CASSLASGLGNEQYF
-	TRBJ1-2	TRBV2	-	TGTGCCAGCAGTCTACCTTGGGGGGGCACCTTC	CASSLPWGGTF
-	TRBJ2-3	TRBV10-3	-	TGTGCCACCACACAGAGCCCCAACACAGATACGCAGTATTTT	CATTQSPNTDTQYF
-	TRBJ1-2	TRBV5-1	-	TGCGCCAGCAGCCCGGTGGTGGAGGGCAGTGAGGGGTACACCTTC	CASSPVVEGSEGYTF
-	TRBJ1-4	TRBV5-4	-	TGTGCCAGCAGTCTCAGAACAGGGTTAACTAATGAAAAACTGTTTTTT	CASSLRTGLTNEKLFF
few	TRBJ1-1	TRBV20-1	-	TGCAGTGCTTACAGGGAGGGAGTAGCTTTCTTT	CSAYREGVAFF
-	TRBJ2-7	TRBV5-1	-	TGCGCCAGCAGCTCCCGGGACAACGAGCAGTACTTC	CASSSRDNEQYF
-	TRBJ2-1	TRBV11-2	-	TGTGCCAGCAGCTTAGAGCTAGCTGTGAGAGATGAGCAGTTCTTC	CASSLELAVRDEQFF